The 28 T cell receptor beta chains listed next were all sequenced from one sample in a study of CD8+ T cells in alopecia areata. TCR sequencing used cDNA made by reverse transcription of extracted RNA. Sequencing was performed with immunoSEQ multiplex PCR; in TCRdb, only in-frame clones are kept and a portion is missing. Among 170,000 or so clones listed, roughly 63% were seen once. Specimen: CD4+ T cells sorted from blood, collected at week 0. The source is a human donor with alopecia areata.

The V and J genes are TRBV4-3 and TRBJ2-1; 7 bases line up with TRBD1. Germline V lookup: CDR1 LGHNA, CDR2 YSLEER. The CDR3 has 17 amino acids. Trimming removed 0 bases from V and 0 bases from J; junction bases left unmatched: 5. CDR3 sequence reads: CASSQDPGQSSYNEQFF. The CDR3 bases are TGCGCCAGCAGCCAAGATCCGGGACAGTCCTCCTACAATGAGCAGTTCTTC.

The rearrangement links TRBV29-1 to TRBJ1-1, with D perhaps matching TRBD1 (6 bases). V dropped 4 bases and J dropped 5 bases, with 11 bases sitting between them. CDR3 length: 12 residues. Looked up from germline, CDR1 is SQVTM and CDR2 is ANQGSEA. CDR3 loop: CSVAPGETEAFF. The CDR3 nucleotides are TGCAGCGTTGCCCCAGGGGAAACTGAAGCTTTCTTT.

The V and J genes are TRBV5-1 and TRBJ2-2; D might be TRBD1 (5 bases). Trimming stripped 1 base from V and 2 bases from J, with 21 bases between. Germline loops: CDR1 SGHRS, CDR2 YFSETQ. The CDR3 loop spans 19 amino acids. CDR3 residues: CASSLYLRVGVLNTGELFF. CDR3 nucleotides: TGCGCCAGCAGCTTGTACCTCAGGGTAGGAGTTCTCAACACCGGGGAGCTGTTTTTT.

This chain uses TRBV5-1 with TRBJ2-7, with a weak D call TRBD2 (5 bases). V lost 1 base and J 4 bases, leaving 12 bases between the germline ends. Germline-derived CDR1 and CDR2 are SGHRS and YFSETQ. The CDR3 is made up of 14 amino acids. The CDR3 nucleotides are TGCGCCAGCAGCTTGAAAGGGAGCCCTTACGAGCAGTACTTC. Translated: CASSLKGSPYEQYF.

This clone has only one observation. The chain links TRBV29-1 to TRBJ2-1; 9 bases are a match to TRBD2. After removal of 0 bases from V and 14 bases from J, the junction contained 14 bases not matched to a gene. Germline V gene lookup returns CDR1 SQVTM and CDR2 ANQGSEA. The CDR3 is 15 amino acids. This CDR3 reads CSVEDRAGLAPMEFF. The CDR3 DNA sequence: TGCAGCGTTGAAGATCGCGCCGGACTAGCGCCAATGGAGTTCTTC.

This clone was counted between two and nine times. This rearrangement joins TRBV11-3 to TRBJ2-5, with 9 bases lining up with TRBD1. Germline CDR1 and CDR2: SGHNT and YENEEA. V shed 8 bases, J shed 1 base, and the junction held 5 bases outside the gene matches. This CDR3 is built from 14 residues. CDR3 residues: CASARDRAQETQYF. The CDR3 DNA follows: TGTGCCAGCGCTAGGGACAGGGCCCAAGAGACCCAGTACTTC. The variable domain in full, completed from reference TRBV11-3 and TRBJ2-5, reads EAGVVQSPRYKIIEKKQPVAFWCNPISGHNTLYWYLQNLGQGPELLIRYENEEAVDDSQLPKDRFSAERLKGVDSTLKIQPAELGDSAVYLCASARDRAQETQYFGPGTRLLVL.

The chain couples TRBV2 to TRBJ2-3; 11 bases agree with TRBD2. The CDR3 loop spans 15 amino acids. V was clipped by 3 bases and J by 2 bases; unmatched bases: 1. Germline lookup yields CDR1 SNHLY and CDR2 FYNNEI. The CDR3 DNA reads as TGTGCCAGCAGTGATAGCGGGGGGGTCACAGATACGCAGTATTTT. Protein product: CASSDSGGVTDTQYF.

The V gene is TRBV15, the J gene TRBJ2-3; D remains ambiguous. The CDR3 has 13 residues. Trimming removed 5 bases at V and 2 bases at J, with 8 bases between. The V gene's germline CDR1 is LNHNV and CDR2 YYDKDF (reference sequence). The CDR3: CATSARTTDTQYF. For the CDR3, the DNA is TGTGCCACCAGCGCCCGGACCACAGATACGCAGTATTTT.

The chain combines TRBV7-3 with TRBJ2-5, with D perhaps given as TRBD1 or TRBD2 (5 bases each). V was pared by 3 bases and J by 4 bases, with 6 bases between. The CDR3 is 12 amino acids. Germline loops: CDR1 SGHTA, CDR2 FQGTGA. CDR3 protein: CASSFGTETQYF. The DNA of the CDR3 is TGTGCCAGCAGCTTTGGGACAGAGACCCAGTACTTC.

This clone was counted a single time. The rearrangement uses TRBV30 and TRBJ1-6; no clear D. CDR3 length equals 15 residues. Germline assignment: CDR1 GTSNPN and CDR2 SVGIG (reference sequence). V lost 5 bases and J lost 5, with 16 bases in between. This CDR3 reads CAWQRGRGNNSPLHF. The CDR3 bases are TGTGCCTGGCAGCGGGGTCGGGGAAATAATTCACCCCTCCACTTT.

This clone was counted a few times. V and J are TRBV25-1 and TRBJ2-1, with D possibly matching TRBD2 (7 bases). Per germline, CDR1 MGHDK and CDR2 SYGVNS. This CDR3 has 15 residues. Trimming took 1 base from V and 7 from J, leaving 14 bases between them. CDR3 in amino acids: CASSELGGGANEQFF. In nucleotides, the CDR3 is TGTGCCAGCAGTGAATTAGGAGGGGGGGCAAATGAGCAGTTCTTC.

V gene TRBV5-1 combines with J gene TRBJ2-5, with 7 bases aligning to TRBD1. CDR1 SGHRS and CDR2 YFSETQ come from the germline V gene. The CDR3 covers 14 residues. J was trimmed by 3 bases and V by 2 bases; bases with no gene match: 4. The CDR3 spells CASSFRDSKETQYF. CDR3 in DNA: TGCGCCAGCAGCTTCCGGGACAGTAAAGAGACCCAGTACTTC.

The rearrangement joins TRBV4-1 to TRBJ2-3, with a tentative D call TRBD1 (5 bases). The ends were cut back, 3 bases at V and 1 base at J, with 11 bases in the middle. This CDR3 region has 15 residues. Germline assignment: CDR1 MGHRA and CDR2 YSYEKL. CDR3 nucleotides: TGCGCCAGCAGCCATACCCAGGGTCGCACAGATACGCAGTATTTT. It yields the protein CASSHTQGRTDTQYF.

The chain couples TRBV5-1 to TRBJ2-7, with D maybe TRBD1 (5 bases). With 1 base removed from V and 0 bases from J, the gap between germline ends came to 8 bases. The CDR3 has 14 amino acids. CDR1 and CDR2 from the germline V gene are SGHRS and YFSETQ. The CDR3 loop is CASSLKGPSYEQYF. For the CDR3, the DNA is TGCGCCAGCAGCTTGAAGGGGCCCTCCTACGAGCAGTACTTC.

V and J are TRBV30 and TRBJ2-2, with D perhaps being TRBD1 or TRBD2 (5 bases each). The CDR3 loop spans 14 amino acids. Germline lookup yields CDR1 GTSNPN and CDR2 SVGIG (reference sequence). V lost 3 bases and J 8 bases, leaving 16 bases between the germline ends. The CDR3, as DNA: TGTGCCTGGAGCGAGGGACCCCGCCTAGGGGAGCTGTTTTTT. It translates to CAWSEGPRLGELFF.

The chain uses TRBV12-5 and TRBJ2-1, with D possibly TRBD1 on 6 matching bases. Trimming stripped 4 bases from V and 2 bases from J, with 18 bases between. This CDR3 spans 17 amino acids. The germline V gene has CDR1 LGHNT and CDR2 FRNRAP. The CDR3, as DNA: TGTGCTAGTGGTTCAAAACCAGGACAGATAACCTACAATGAGCAGTTCTTC. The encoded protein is CASGSKPGQITYNEQFF. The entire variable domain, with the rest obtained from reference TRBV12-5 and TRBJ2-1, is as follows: DARVTQTPRHKVTEMGQEVTMRCQPILGHNTVFWYRQTMMQGLELLAYFRNRAPLDDSGMPKDRFSAEMPDATLATLKIQPSEPRDSAVYFCASGSKPGQITYNEQFFGPGTRLTVL.

CDR3 bases: TGTGCCACCAGCAGAGTCCGGGGCGCCGGTAATGAGCAGTTCTTC. Protein: CATSRVRGAGNEQFF. The rearrangement joins TRBV15 to TRBJ2-1, with D tentatively TRBD1 or TRBD2 (5 bases each). Trimming stripped 1 base from V and 7 bases from J, with 14 bases between. The CDR3 runs 15 residues. Germline V gene data show CDR1 as LNHNV and CDR2 as YYDKDF (reference sequence).

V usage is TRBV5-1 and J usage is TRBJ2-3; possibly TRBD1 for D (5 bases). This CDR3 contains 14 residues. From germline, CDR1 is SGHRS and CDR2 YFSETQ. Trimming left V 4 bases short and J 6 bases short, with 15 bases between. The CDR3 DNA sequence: TGCGCCAGCAGCCTTGGGGCGCAATCGGATACGCAGTATTTT. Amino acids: CASSLGAQSDTQYF.

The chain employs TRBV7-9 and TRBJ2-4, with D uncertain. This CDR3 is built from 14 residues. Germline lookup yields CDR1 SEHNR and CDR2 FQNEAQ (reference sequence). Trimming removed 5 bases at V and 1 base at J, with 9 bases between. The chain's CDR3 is CASSVGVAKNIQYF. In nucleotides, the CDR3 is TGTGCCAGCAGCGTCGGCGTGGCCAAAAACATTCAGTACTTC.

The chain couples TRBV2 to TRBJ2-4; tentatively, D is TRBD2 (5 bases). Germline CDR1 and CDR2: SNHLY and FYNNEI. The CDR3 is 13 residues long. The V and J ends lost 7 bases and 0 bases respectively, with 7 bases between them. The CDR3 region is CASNEGAKNIQYF. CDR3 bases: TGTGCCAGCAACGAGGGAGCCAAAAACATTCAGTACTTC.

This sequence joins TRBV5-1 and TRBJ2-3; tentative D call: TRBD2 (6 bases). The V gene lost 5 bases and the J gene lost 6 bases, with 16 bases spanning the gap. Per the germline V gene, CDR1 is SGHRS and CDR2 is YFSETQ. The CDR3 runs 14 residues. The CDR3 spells CASSLADRGDTQYF. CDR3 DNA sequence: TGCGCCAGCAGTTTAGCGGACCGCGGGGATACGCAGTATTTT.

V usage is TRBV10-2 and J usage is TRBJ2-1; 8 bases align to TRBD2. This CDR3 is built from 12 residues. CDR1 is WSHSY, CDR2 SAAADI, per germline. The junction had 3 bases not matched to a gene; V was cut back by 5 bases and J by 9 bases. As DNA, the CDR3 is TGCGCCAGCAGTCCCACTAGCGGTGAGCAGTTCTTC. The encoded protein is CASSPTSGEQFF.

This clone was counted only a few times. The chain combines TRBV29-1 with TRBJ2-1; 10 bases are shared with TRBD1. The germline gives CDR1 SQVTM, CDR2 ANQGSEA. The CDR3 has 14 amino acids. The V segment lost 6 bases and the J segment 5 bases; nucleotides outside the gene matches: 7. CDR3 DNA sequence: TGCAGCGTGAGGGACAGGGGATTCGACAATGAGCAGTTCTTC. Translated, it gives CSVRDRGFDNEQFF.

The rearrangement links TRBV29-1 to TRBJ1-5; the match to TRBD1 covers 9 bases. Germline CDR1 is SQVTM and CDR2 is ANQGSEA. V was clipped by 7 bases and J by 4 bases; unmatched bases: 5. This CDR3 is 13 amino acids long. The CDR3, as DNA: TGCAGCGCCCGGACAGGGGTTAATCAGCCCCAGCATTTT. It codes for CSARTGVNQPQHF.

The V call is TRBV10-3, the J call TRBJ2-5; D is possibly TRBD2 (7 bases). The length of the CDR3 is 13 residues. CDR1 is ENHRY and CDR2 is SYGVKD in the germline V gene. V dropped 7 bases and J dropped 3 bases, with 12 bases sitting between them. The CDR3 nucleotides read TGTGCCATCAAGGGGGGGACGAAAGAGACCCAGTACTTC. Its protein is CAIKGGTKETQYF.

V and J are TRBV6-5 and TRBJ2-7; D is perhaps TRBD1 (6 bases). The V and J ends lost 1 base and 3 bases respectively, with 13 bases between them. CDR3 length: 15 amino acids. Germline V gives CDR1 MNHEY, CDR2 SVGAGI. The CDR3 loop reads CASSYWSRGDYEQYF. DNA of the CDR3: TGTGCCAGCAGTTACTGGAGCAGGGGAGACTACGAGCAGTACTTC.

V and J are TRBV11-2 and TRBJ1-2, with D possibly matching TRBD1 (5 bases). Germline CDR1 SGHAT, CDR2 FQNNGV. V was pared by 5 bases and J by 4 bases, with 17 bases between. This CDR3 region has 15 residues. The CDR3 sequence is CASSPAGELGYGYTF. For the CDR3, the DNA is TGTGCCAGCAGCCCAGCGGGGGAATTGGGCTATGGCTACACCTTC.

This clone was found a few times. The CDR3 here is CASRMGGTEAFF. The DNA for the CDR3 is TGTGCCAGCAGGATGGGGGGAACTGAAGCTTTCTTT. V gene TRBV11-2 combines with J gene TRBJ1-1, with a tentative D call TRBD1 (5 bases). Trimming stripped 6 bases from V and 5 bases from J, with 10 bases between. The CDR3 runs to 12 residues. CDR1 and CDR2 (germline): SGHAT, FQNNGV. Variable domain in full (rest from reference TRBV11-2 and TRBJ1-1): EAGVAQSPRYKIIEKRQSVAFWCNPISGHATLYWYQQILGQGPKLLIQFQNNGVVDDSQLPKDRFSAERLKGVDSTLKIQPAKLEDSAVYLCASRMGGTEAFFGQGTRLTVV.